Presented here are 14 T cell receptor beta chains from one specimen sequenced in a study of CD8+CD57+ T cells in acquired aplastic anemia. TCR beta VDJ and CDR3 were profiled, and genomic DNA was the template. Each CDR3 protein is one row after TCRdb ran MiXCR on the reads. The sample has roughly 420,000 distinct CDR3 sequences, 65% to 80% seen once. Source material: sorted CD4+, CD8+, or CD8+CD57+ T cells (not recorded which) from PBMCs. The receptors here all came from a human donor in good health, serving as a control.

CDR3 DNA: TGTGCCAGCAGCCGACGGGACCGGACAGTGAACACTGAAGCTTTCTTT. This sequence encodes CASSRRDRTVNTEAFF. J is TRBJ1-1 and V is TRBV5-4; D is perhaps TRBD1 (6 bases). This CDR3 region has 16 residues. Germline V gene lookup returns CDR1 SGHNT and CDR2 YYREEE (reference sequence). Trimming removed 4 bases from V and 0 bases from J, with 16 bases in between.

Notes on this clonotype: This may be a read error, as it is one base from a much larger clone. The chain carries TRBV5-1 and TRBJ1-1; D uncertain. The CDR3 loop spans 14 amino acids. CDR1 is SGHRS, CDR2 YFSETQ, per germline. V shed 6 bases and J shed 3 bases, with 15 bases lying between them. CDR3 loop: CASTLGIMDTEAFF. CDR3 coding DNA: TGCGCCAGCACCCTCGGGATTATGGACACTGAAGCTTTCTTT.

At least ten counts were recorded for this clonotype. For the CDR3, the DNA is TGCGCCAGCAGCGGATCGACAGGGTCCCCTAACTATGGCTACACCTTC. Protein: CASSGSTGSPNYGYTF. V and J are TRBV5-1 and TRBJ1-2; TRBD1 matches at 7 bases. J was trimmed by 0 bases and V by 4 bases; bases with no gene match: 9. The CDR3 runs 16 residues. Per germline, CDR1 SGHRS and CDR2 YFSETQ.

The chain couples TRBV2 to TRBJ2-1; perhaps D is TRBD1 or TRBD2 (6 bases each). This CDR3 is 15 amino acids long. The V end was cut by 3 bases, the J end by 9 bases, with 18 bases between. CDR1 SNHLY and CDR2 FYNNEI come from the germline V gene. The CDR3 coding sequence is TGTGCCAGCAGTGAGCAAGGGGGGTTGCCTAGTGAGCAGTTCTTC. It encodes CASSEQGGLPSEQFF.

In its sample, this clonotype was seen many times. This chain joins TRBV20-1 and TRBJ2-1; 11 bases fit TRBD1. V was pared by 6 bases and J by 4 bases, with 8 bases of the junction left unmatched. Per the germline V gene, CDR1 is DFQATT and CDR2 is SNEGSKA (reference sequence). The CDR3 is 15 amino acids. In DNA, the CDR3 is TGCAGTGCCGTCCCGGGACAGGGGGTATACAATGAGCAGTTCTTC. Its translation is CSAVPGQGVYNEQFF.

This sequence joins TRBV20-1 and TRBJ2-7; maybe TRBD2 (6 bases). V lost 3 bases, J lost 8 bases, and 17 bases lay in between. Germline-derived CDR1 and CDR2 are DFQATT and SNEGSKA (reference sequence). The CDR3 runs 13 residues. The CDR3 DNA reads TGCAGTGCTAGGCGGGACGGGTTGAACAAGCAGTACTTC. Translated: CSARRDGLNKQYF.

The V gene is TRBV12-3 or TRBV12-4, the J gene TRBJ1-3; no definite D call. The CDR3 is 13 amino acids. Trimming shortened V by 5 bases and J by 2 bases, and 7 bases separated the two germline ends. The CDR3 DNA reads TGTGCCAGCAGTGTCCGAACTGGAAACACCATATATTTT. Translated, it gives CASSVRTGNTIYF.

This clonotype showed up just a few times. This could be a read error, since a much larger clone is one nucleotide away. The chain links TRBV7-3 to TRBJ1-1; D is ambiguous. Trimming pared 8 bases from V and 4 bases from J, leaving 14 bases between. The CDR3 sequence is 13 residues long. Germline V gene data show CDR1 as SGHTA and CDR2 as FQGTGA. CDR3 sequence: CASGRGKTTEAFF. The CDR3 DNA follows: TGTGCCAGCGGGAGAGGGAAGACCACTGAAGCTTTCTTT.

A word on this clonotype: Since the CDR3 does not end with the conserved phenylalanine or tryptophan, this likely comes from a read error. The DNA is left out, because the CDR3 cannot be placed on it with certainty; the CDR3 is given as TCRdb lists it. The V gene is TRBV7-2, the J gene TRBJ2-7; the table's D call, TRBD1, was not checked against the DNA. Inclusive of both ends, the CDR3 amounts to 13 amino acids. Per germline, CDR1 SGHTA and CDR2 FQGNSA. CDR3 amino acids: CASSLLGGNSENI.

The chain has TRBV7-3 and TRBJ2-5, with 7 nucleotides matching TRBD1. This CDR3 contains 13 residues. The germline CDR1 and CDR2 sequences are SGHTA and FQGTGA. J gave up 6 bases and V 4 bases, and 5 bases lay outside the gene matches. CDR3 DNA: TGTGCCAGCAGCTCAGACAGGGCACAGACCCAGTACTTC. Translation gives CASSSDRAQTQYF.

This clonotype has at least ten counts. The V and J genes are TRBV12-3 or TRBV12-4 and TRBJ2-5; D is unresolved. The CDR3 is made up of 14 amino acids. V shed 2 bases and J shed 1 base, with 8 bases lying between them. The CDR3 reads CASSLSDLQETQYF. In DNA, the CDR3 is TGTGCCAGCAGTTTAAGTGACCTCCAAGAGACCCAGTACTTC.

The sample holds many counts of this clonotype. The J gene is TRBJ1-4, the V gene TRBV9; perhaps TRBD1 as D (5 bases). Trimming cost V 3 bases and J 5 bases, with 14 bases left between them. The length of the CDR3 is 15 residues. Germline CDR1 is SGDLS and CDR2 is YYNGEE. The CDR3 DNA reads TGTGCCAGCAGCGCGAAGGGGCAGACAAATGAAAAACTGTTTTTT. Translation gives CASSAKGQTNEKLFF.

The chain joins TRBV12-3 or TRBV12-4 to TRBJ1-1; D is uncertain. V was pared by 6 bases and J by 0 bases, with 11 bases between. This CDR3 is 14 amino acids long. CDR3 region: CASRPRGLNTEAFF. In DNA form, the CDR3 reads TGTGCCAGCAGGCCGCGCGGGTTGAACACTGAAGCTTTCTTT.

A remark on this clonotype: The CDR3 end shows no conserved phenylalanine or tryptophan, and so a read error is likely. It is unclear where the CDR3 begins or ends on the DNA, so no DNA is shown, and the CDR3 is as TCRdb lists it. V and J are TRBV19 and TRBJ2-7; TRBD2 is the table's D call and was not checked against the DNA. From germline, CDR1 is LNHDA and CDR2 SQIVND (reference sequence). The CDR3 length is 14 residues, termini included. The CDR3 sequence is CASSVGLAGGTYYY.